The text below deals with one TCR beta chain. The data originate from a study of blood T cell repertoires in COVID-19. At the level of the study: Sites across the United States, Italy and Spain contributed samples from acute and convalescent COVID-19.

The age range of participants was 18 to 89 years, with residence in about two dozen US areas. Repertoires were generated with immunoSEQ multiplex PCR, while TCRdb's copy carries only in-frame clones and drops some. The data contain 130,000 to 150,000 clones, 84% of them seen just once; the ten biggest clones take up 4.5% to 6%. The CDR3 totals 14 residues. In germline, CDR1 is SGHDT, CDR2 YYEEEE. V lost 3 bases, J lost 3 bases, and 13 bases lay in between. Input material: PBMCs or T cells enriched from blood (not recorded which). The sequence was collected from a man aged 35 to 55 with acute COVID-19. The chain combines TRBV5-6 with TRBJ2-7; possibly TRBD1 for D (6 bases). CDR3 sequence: CASSSLQGLYEQYF. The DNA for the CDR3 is TGTGCCAGCAGCTCCTTACAGGGTCTCTACGAGCAGTACTTC.